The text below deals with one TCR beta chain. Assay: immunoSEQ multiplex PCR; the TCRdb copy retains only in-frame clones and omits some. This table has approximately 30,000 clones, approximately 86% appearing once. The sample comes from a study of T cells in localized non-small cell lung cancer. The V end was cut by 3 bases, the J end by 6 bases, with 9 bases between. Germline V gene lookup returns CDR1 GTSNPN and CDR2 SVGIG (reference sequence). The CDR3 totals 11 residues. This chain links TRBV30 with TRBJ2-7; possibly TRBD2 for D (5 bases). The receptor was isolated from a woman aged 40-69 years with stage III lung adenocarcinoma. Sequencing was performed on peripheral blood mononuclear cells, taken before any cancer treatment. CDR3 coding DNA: TGTGCCTGGAGCCTCGGAGGCGAGCAGTACTTC. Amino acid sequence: CAWSLGGEQYF.